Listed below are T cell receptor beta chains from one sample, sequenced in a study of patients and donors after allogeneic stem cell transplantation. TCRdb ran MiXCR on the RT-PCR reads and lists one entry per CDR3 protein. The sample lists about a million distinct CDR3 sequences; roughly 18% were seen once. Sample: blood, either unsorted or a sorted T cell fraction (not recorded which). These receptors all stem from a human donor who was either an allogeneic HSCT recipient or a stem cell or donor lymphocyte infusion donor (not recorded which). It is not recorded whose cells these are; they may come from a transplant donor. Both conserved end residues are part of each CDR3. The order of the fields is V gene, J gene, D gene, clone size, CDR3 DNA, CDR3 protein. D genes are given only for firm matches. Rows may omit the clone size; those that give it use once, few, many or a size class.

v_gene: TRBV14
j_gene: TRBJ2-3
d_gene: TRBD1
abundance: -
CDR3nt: TGTGCCAGCAGCCAAGACAGGGGGTTGGGGTCAGATACGCAGTATTTT
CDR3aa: CASSQDRGLGSDTQYF

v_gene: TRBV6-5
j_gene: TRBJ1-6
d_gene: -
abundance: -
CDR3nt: TGTGCCAGCAGTTACGGATCTGGGATCAATTCACCCCTCCACTTT
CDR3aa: CASSYGSGINSPLHF

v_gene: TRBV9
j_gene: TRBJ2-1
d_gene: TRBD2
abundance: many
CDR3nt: TGTGCCAGCAGTATAGCGGGGGGCTACAATGAGCAGTTCTTC
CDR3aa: CASSIAGGYNEQFF

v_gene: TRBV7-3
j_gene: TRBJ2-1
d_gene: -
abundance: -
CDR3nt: TGTGCCAGCAGCTTAACCCACACTGAGCAGTTCTTC
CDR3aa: CASSLTHTEQFF

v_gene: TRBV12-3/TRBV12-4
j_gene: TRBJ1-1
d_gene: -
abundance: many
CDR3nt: TGTGCCAGCAGCCCCCTAACCTTGAACACTGAAGCTTTCTTT
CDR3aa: CASSPLTLNTEAFF

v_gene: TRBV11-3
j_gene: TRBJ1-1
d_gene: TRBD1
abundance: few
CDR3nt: TGTGCCAGCAGCTCCGGGACAGGGGATCGGAAAACTGAAGCTTTCTTT
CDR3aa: CASSSGTGDRKTEAFF

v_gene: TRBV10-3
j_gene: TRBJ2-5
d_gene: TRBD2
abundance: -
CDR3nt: TGTGCCATCAGTGTGGGACTAGCGGGGCTCCAAGAGACCCAGTACTTC
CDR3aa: CAISVGLAGLQETQYF

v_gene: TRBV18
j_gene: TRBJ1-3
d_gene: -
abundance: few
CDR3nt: TGTGCCAGCTCACCAAGGGGGGCGTCGGGAAACACCATATATTTT
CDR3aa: CASSPRGASGNTIYF

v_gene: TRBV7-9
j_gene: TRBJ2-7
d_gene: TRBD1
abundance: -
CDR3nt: TGTGCCAGCAGTCCAACGAGACAGGGTCCGGAGGAGCAGTACTTC
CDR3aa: CASSPTRQGPEEQYF

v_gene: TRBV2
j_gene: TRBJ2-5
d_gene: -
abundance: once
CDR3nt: TGTGCCAGCAGTGAGGGGCGGGGCCAAGAGACCCAGTACTTC
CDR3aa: CASSEGRGQETQYF

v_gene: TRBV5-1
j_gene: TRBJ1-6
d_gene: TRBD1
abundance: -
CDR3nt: TGCGCCAGCAGCGGACAGGGGAAGGATTCACCCCTCCACTTT
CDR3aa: CASSGQGKDSPLHF

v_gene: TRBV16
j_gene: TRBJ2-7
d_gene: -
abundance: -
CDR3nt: TGTGCCAGCAGCCAATTGCGGACCTCCTACGAGCAGTACTTC
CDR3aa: CASSQLRTSYEQYF

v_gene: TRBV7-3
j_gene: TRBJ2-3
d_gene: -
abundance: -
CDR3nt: TGTGCCAGCAGCTTAACGGGAGGAGGCAGGATGGAGTACGTCACAGATACGCAGTATTTT
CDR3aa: CASSLTGGGRMEYVTDTQYF

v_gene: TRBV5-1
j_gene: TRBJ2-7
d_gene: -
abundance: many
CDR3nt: TGCGCCAGCAGCCCAGGGACACAGGCCTACGAGCAGTACTTC
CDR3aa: CASSPGTQAYEQYF

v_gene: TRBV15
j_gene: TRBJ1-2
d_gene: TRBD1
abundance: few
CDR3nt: TGTGCCACCAGCAGAGCTAAGGGGGTGACAGGGCCAACTAACTATGGCTACACCTTC
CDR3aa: CATSRAKGVTGPTNYGYTF

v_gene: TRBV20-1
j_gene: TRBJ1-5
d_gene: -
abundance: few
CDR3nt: TGCAGTGCTAGAGGATCAGTGAACAATCAGCCCCAGCATTTT
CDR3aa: CSARGSVNNQPQHF